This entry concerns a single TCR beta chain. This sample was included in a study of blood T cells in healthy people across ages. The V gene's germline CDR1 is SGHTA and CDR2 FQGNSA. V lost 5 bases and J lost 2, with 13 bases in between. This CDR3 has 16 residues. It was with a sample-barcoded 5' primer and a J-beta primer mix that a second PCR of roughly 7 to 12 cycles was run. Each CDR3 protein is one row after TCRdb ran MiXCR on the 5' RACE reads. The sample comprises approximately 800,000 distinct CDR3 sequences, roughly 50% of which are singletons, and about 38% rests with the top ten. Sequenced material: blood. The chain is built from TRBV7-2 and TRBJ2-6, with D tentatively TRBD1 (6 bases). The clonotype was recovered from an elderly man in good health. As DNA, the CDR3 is TGTGCCAGCAGCCAAACTGGGGGCGCTGGGGCCAACGTCCTGACTTTC. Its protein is CASSQTGGAGANVLTF.